One and the same sample provided the 8 T cell receptor beta chains below, sequenced in a study of cytomegalovirus exposure and HLA in healthy donors. With 60 Vbeta and 13 Jbeta primers, the PCR was carried out. TCRdb's table, derived via immunoSEQ multiplex PCR, lists solely in-frame clones and lacks some. The data hold under 45,000 clones, with under 65% observed a single time. Sequencing was carried out using PBMCs. All receptors come from a human donor in good health.

This clone came up a few times. This rearrangement joins TRBV6-5 to TRBJ2-1; possible D gene TRBD2, 9 bases. Trimming cost V 5 bases and J 12 bases, with 20 bases left between them. The V gene's germline CDR1 is MNHEY and CDR2 SVGAGI. The CDR3 length is 14 residues. Written as DNA, the CDR3 is TGTGCCAGCAGTCCTCCCGGACAGGGACTAGCGCAGTTCTTC. It yields the protein CASSPPGQGLAQFF.

The chain recombines TRBV20-1 with TRBJ1-1, with D uncertain. V was clipped by 8 bases and J by 6 bases, with 13 bases between them. The CDR3 is made up of 11 amino acids. CDR1 and CDR2 from the germline V gene are DFQATT and SNEGSKA (reference sequence). Here the CDR3 reads CSSSGGPEAFF. CDR3 nucleotide sequence: TGCAGTTCCTCCGGAGGCCCTGAAGCTTTCTTT.

This sequence joins TRBV19 and TRBJ1-5; the D is unclear. CDR1 is LNHDA, CDR2 SQIVND, per germline (reference sequence). The CDR3 has 13 amino acids. The V gene lost 1 base and the J gene lost 6 bases, with 7 bases spanning the gap. The CDR3 DNA sequence: TGTGCCAGTAGTATAGGAGCGTTTCAGCCCCAGCATTTT. It encodes CASSIGAFQPQHF.

The chain couples TRBV6-5 to TRBJ1-1; the match to TRBD1 covers 10 bases. This CDR3 is 16 amino acids long. V lost 4 bases and J lost 5; bases outside the gene matches: 10. Germline CDR1 is MNHEY and CDR2 is SVGAGI. CDR3 protein: CASSSTGGASYTEAFF. Written as DNA, the CDR3 is TGTGCCAGCAGTTCGACAGGGGGCGCGTCGTATACTGAAGCTTTCTTT.

The chain links TRBV10-3 to TRBJ1-4, with 7 bases lining up with TRBD1. The CDR3 runs to 16 residues. The junction had 2 bases not matched to a gene; V was cut back by 0 bases and J by 1 base. Germline CDR1 is ENHRY and CDR2 is SYGVKD. The CDR3 nucleotides read TGTGCCATCAGTGAGTCTTACAGGGGAACTAATGAAAAACTGTTTTTT. It specifies CAISESYRGTNEKLFF.

The gene calls are TRBV7-2 and TRBJ2-7; 11 bases are a match to TRBD1. CDR3 length: 16 amino acids. Germline V gives CDR1 SGHTA, CDR2 FQGNSA. The V segment lost 5 bases and the J segment 3 bases; nucleotides outside the gene matches: 9. The CDR3 DNA reads TGTGCCAGCAGCCAACATGGGACAGGGGGAAACTACGAGCAGTACTTC. Its translation: CASSQHGTGGNYEQYF.

V usage is TRBV4-1 and J usage is TRBJ2-3, with TRBD1 matching over 9 bases. Losses at the gene ends were 6 bases for V and 2 bases for J; bases not matched to a gene: 6. This CDR3 comprises 15 residues. CDR1 and CDR2 (germline): MGHRA, YSYEKL. The CDR3 region is CASRRDRAPTDTQYF. The CDR3 bases are TGCGCCAGCAGGCGGGACAGGGCCCCCACAGATACGCAGTATTTT.

The rearrangement links TRBV7-6 to TRBJ2-7; the D is unclear. V shed 1 base and J shed 6 bases, with 10 bases lying between them. Per the germline V gene, CDR1 is SGHVS and CDR2 is FNYEAQ. The CDR3 is 13 residues long. This CDR3 reads CASSLVGLREQYF. As DNA, the CDR3 is TGTGCCAGCAGCTTAGTCGGGTTACGCGAGCAGTACTTC.